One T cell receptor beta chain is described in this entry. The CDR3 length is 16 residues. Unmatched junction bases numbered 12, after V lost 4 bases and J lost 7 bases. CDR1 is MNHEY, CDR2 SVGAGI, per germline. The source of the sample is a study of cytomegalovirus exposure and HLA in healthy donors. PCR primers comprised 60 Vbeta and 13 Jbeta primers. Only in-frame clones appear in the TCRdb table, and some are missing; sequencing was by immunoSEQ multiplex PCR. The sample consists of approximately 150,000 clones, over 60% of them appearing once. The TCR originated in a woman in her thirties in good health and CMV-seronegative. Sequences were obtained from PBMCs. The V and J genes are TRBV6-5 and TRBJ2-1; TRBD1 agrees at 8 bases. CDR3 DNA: TGTGCCAGCAGTTCCAACAGGGGGTGGGGAAGTAATGAGCAGTTCTTC. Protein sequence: CASSSNRGWGSNEQFF.